Listed below are T cell receptor beta chains from one sample, sequenced in a study of T cells in Graves' hyperthyroidism and ophthalmopathy. MiXCR was run by TCRdb on the multiplex PCR reads, yielding one entry per CDR3 protein. The repertoire holds over 90,000 distinct CDR3 sequences, with over 45% as singletons. Sequencing input: blood. Source of these receptors: a man aged 40-50 years with Graves' hyperthyroidism. CDR3s include the opening cysteine and the closing phenylalanine or tryptophan. A D gene is named only where the DNA matches it firmly. The listing skips clone size in some rows; elsewhere it reads once, few, many or a size class.

cdr3_nt: TGTGCCAGCAGCTTAGGGCAGCATTTT; cdr3_aa: CASSLGQHF; v_call: TRBV7-9; d_call: NA; j_call: TRBJ1-5; clone_size: NA
cdr3_nt: TGTGCCAGCAGTTTATTTGTAGATTCAGATACGCAGTATTTT; cdr3_aa: CASSLFVDSDTQYF; v_call: TRBV28; d_call: NA; j_call: TRBJ2-3; clone_size: few
cdr3_nt: TGTGCCAGCAGCTTAGGAACTAGCACAGATACGCAGTATTTT; cdr3_aa: CASSLGTSTDTQYF; v_call: TRBV7-6; d_call: NA; j_call: TRBJ2-3; clone_size: many
cdr3_nt: TGTGCCTGGAGACCCGGGACGGTGAACACTGAAGCTTTCTTT; cdr3_aa: CAWRPGTVNTEAFF; v_call: TRBV29-1; d_call: NA; j_call: TRBJ1-1; clone_size: NA
cdr3_nt: TGCAGCGTTGTGGGACCCAACCGACCTGAAGCTTTCTTT; cdr3_aa: CSVVGPNRPEAFF; v_call: TRBV29-1; d_call: NA; j_call: TRBJ1-1; clone_size: many
cdr3_nt: TGCGCCAGCAGCTTGGATGGGGACATCCGATCTAATGAAAAACTGTTTTTT; cdr3_aa: CASSLDGDIRSNEKLFF; v_call: TRBV5-1; d_call: NA; j_call: TRBJ1-4; clone_size: NA
cdr3_nt: TGTGCCAGCAGCTTAAGACAGGGCCCCTACGAGCAGTACTTC; cdr3_aa: CASSLRQGPYEQYF; v_call: TRBV7-3; d_call: TRBD1; j_call: TRBJ2-7; clone_size: many
cdr3_nt: TGTGCCAGCAGCCCTCGGGACTTTAATGAAAAACTGTTTTTT; cdr3_aa: CASSPRDFNEKLFF; v_call: TRBV9; d_call: NA; j_call: TRBJ1-4; clone_size: NA
cdr3_nt: TGCGCCAGCAGCCAAACGGGAGGAGGGGAGGAAGCTTTCTTT; cdr3_aa: CASSQTGGGEEAFF; v_call: TRBV4-1; d_call: NA; j_call: TRBJ1-1; clone_size: few
cdr3_nt: TGTGCCAGCAGCTTCGGGAGTGGCAATGAGCAGTTCTTC; cdr3_aa: CASSFGSGNEQFF; v_call: TRBV7-6; d_call: NA; j_call: TRBJ2-1; clone_size: many
cdr3_nt: TGTGCCAGCAGCTTAGGATACACCTCAACTAATGAAAAACTGTTTTTT; cdr3_aa: CASSLGYTSTNEKLFF; v_call: TRBV7-2; d_call: NA; j_call: TRBJ1-4; clone_size: many
cdr3_nt: TGTGCCAGCAGTTATGGACTGGATAGGGATGAGCAGTATTTT; cdr3_aa: CASSYGLDRDEQYF; v_call: TRBV2; d_call: NA; j_call: TRBJ2-3; clone_size: NA
cdr3_nt: TGTGCCATCAGTGAGAGTAACAGGTATAGCAATCAGCCCCAGCATTTT; cdr3_aa: CAISESNRYSNQPQHF; v_call: TRBV10-3; d_call: NA; j_call: TRBJ1-5; clone_size: many
cdr3_nt: TGCAGCGTTGGACAGGGTTTCTCCTACGAGCAGTACTTC; cdr3_aa: CSVGQGFSYEQYF; v_call: TRBV29-1; d_call: TRBD1; j_call: TRBJ2-7; clone_size: many
cdr3_nt: TGTGCCAGCAGCTTAGTTGACGGAGGAAGAAGCGGTACTTCCTACAATGAGCAGTTCTTC; cdr3_aa: CASSLVDGGRSGTSYNEQFF; v_call: TRBV7-2; d_call: NA; j_call: TRBJ2-1; clone_size: many
cdr3_nt: TGTGCCAGCACGGACTTCTCGAACACCGGGGAGCTGTTTTTT; cdr3_aa: CASTDFSNTGELFF; v_call: TRBV9; d_call: NA; j_call: TRBJ2-2; clone_size: NA
cdr3_nt: TGTGCCAGCAGTTACAAATACGAGCAGGGGGGCTACACCTTC; cdr3_aa: CASSYKYEQGGYTF; v_call: TRBV6-5; d_call: NA; j_call: TRBJ1-2; clone_size: NA
cdr3_nt: TGTGCCAGCAGCTGCCCGGGGACGGGGACTGAAGCTTTCTTT; cdr3_aa: CASSCPGTGTEAFF; v_call: TRBV7-2; d_call: NA; j_call: TRBJ1-1; clone_size: NA
cdr3_nt: TGTGCCAGCAGCTATCCTGGCGGGACAGGGGACTATGGCTACACCTTC; cdr3_aa: CASSYPGGTGDYGYTF; v_call: TRBV7-2; d_call: TRBD1; j_call: TRBJ1-2; clone_size: NA
cdr3_nt: TGTGCTACCGGTACGGACTTAGACAATTCACCCCTCCACTTT; cdr3_aa: CATGTDLDNSPLHF; v_call: TRBV7-8; d_call: NA; j_call: TRBJ1-6; clone_size: NA
cdr3_nt: TGTGCCAGCAGAGGGGCCGGGGAGCTGTTTTTT; cdr3_aa: CASRGAGELFF; v_call: TRBV6-4; d_call: NA; j_call: TRBJ2-2; clone_size: many
cdr3_nt: TGTGCCAGCAGCGTAGGCCCTAATCTTTCCTACAATGAGCAGTTCTTC; cdr3_aa: CASSVGPNLSYNEQFF; v_call: TRBV9; d_call: NA; j_call: TRBJ2-1; clone_size: many
cdr3_nt: TGTGCCAGTAGTTCCGGGTCCTTAGCCCACTATAGCAATCAGCCCCAGCATTTT; cdr3_aa: CASSSGSLAHYSNQPQHF; v_call: TRBV19; d_call: NA; j_call: TRBJ1-5; clone_size: many
cdr3_nt: TGCGCCAGCAGCCAATCTCGAACTAGGAGTGAAAAACTGTTTTTT; cdr3_aa: CASSQSRTRSEKLFF; v_call: TRBV4-3; d_call: NA; j_call: TRBJ1-4; clone_size: many
cdr3_nt: TGTGCCAGCTCCCCAGATTGGTCAGGGGGCGCTGAAGCTTTCTTT; cdr3_aa: CASSPDWSGGAEAFF; v_call: TRBV18; d_call: TRBD1; j_call: TRBJ1-1; clone_size: NA
cdr3_nt: TGTGCCAGCAGTACAGGGAGCTCCTATAATTCACCCCTCCACTTT; cdr3_aa: CASSTGSSYNSPLHF; v_call: TRBV12-3/TRBV12-4; d_call: NA; j_call: TRBJ1-6; clone_size: many
cdr3_nt: TGCAGTGCGAATGGGGGTAACTCCTACGAGCAGTACTTC; cdr3_aa: CSANGGNSYEQYF; v_call: TRBV20-1; d_call: NA; j_call: TRBJ2-7; clone_size: many
cdr3_nt: TGTGCCAGCAGTAAGGACAGGGGCAACTACAATGAGCAGTTCTTC; cdr3_aa: CASSKDRGNYNEQFF; v_call: TRBV2; d_call: TRBD1; j_call: TRBJ2-1; clone_size: NA
cdr3_nt: TGCAGTGCTCTCGAACTAGCGGGAGCCAAAAACATTCAGTACTTC; cdr3_aa: CSALELAGAKNIQYF; v_call: TRBV20-1; d_call: TRBD2; j_call: TRBJ2-4; clone_size: many
cdr3_nt: TGTGCCAGCAGCATAGGAGGAAGGTTCGGTCAGCCCCAGCATTTT; cdr3_aa: CASSIGGRFGQPQHF; v_call: TRBV9; d_call: NA; j_call: TRBJ1-5; clone_size: NA
cdr3_nt: TGTGCCAGCAGCTCAATCGGACAGGGAGCCCTAGCCAAAAACATTCAGTACTTC; cdr3_aa: CASSSIGQGALAKNIQYF; v_call: TRBV7-9; d_call: TRBD1; j_call: TRBJ2-4; clone_size: NA
cdr3_nt: TGTGCCAGCAGCTTAGGTCCGGACAGTGAAGCTTTCTTT; cdr3_aa: CASSLGPDSEAFF; v_call: TRBV7-2; d_call: NA; j_call: TRBJ1-1; clone_size: many
cdr3_nt: TGTGCCAGCAGTAGCCGGGGGGCGAGCTCCTACAATGAGCAGTTCTTC; cdr3_aa: CASSSRGASSYNEQFF; v_call: TRBV6-5; d_call: NA; j_call: TRBJ2-1; clone_size: many
cdr3_nt: TGTGCCAGCAGTTACTACAGGGCGGATAATGAAAAACTGTTTTTT; cdr3_aa: CASSYYRADNEKLFF; v_call: TRBV6-5; d_call: NA; j_call: TRBJ1-4; clone_size: many
cdr3_nt: TGTGCCAGCAAAACCGGCCCCGGGACAGGGAAGTGGGAGCAGTACTTC; cdr3_aa: CASKTGPGTGKWEQYF; v_call: TRBV11-3; d_call: TRBD1; j_call: TRBJ2-7; clone_size: NA
cdr3_nt: TGTGCCAGCAGTCCGGGACAGGGGATTACAGATACGCAGTATTTT; cdr3_aa: CASSPGQGITDTQYF; v_call: TRBV2; d_call: TRBD1; j_call: TRBJ2-3; clone_size: few
cdr3_nt: TGTGCCAGCAGCTTAGGGTCTAATAAAAGGAATGAGCAGTTCTTC; cdr3_aa: CASSLGSNKRNEQFF; v_call: TRBV7-3; d_call: NA; j_call: TRBJ2-1; clone_size: many
cdr3_nt: TGTGCCAGCAGCGGGGAACAGAATGAAAAACTGTTTTTT; cdr3_aa: CASSGEQNEKLFF; v_call: TRBV2; d_call: NA; j_call: TRBJ1-4; clone_size: many
cdr3_nt: TGTGCCTGGGGGAAAGACAGGGCCCCTAACCATGGCTACACCTTC; cdr3_aa: CAWGKDRAPNHGYTF; v_call: TRBV30; d_call: TRBD1; j_call: TRBJ1-2; clone_size: NA
cdr3_nt: TGCGCCAGCAGTGATTCCTCGGGAAACATTCAGTACTTC; cdr3_aa: CASSDSSGNIQYF; v_call: TRBV10-2; d_call: NA; j_call: TRBJ2-4; clone_size: many
cdr3_nt: TGTGCCAGAGAAGCCAGCAGCGTTTTTGGGGCAGATACGCAGTATTTT; cdr3_aa: CAREASSVFGADTQYF; v_call: TRBV2; d_call: NA; j_call: TRBJ2-3; clone_size: NA
cdr3_nt: TGTGCCGTCAGCTCCACGACAGGGGGTCTAGACACCATGTATTTT; cdr3_aa: CAVSSTTGGLDTMYF; v_call: TRBV10-3; d_call: TRBD1; j_call: TRBJ1-3; clone_size: once
cdr3_nt: TGTGCCAGCAGCTCCACCGGGACAGGGAGGACTGAAGCTTTCTTT; cdr3_aa: CASSSTGTGRTEAFF; v_call: TRBV7-9; d_call: TRBD1; j_call: TRBJ1-1; clone_size: NA
cdr3_nt: TGTGCCAGCAGCCCGGCCACGAATGAAAAACTGTTTTTT; cdr3_aa: CASSPATNEKLFF; v_call: TRBV7-9; d_call: NA; j_call: TRBJ1-4; clone_size: many
cdr3_nt: TGCAGTGCTAGCGGTAGCGGGAGATTCACAGATACGCAGCTCTTC; cdr3_aa: CSASGSGRFTDTQLF; v_call: TRBV20-1; d_call: TRBD2; j_call: TRBJ2-1; clone_size: NA
cdr3_nt: TGCGCCAGCAGTGAGGCCACACCTAGCGTCCCCTACAATGAGCAGTTCTTC; cdr3_aa: CASSEATPSVPYNEQFF; v_call: TRBV10-1; d_call: NA; j_call: TRBJ2-1; clone_size: many
cdr3_nt: TGTGCCAGCAGACGTCAGCCCCAGCATTTT; cdr3_aa: CASRRQPQHF; v_call: TRBV5-5; d_call: NA; j_call: TRBJ1-5; clone_size: NA
cdr3_nt: TGTGCCAGCAGCGGAGGGTTTCTGAACACTGAAGCTTTCTTT; cdr3_aa: CASSGGFLNTEAFF; v_call: TRBV5-5; d_call: NA; j_call: TRBJ1-1; clone_size: many
cdr3_nt: TGCAGTGCTAGGCCCGGGACAGGGGGTGAAAAACTGTTTTTT; cdr3_aa: CSARPGTGGEKLFF; v_call: TRBV20-1; d_call: TRBD1; j_call: TRBJ1-4; clone_size: many
cdr3_nt: TGTGCCTGGGGTCCTGGGAACACCATATATTTT; cdr3_aa: CAWGPGNTIYF; v_call: TRBV30; d_call: NA; j_call: TRBJ1-3; clone_size: few
cdr3_nt: TGCGCCAGCAGCCTGGGAGGTGGAAACACCGGGGAGCTGTTTTTT; cdr3_aa: CASSLGGGNTGELFF; v_call: TRBV5-1; d_call: NA; j_call: TRBJ2-2; clone_size: many
cdr3_nt: TGTGCCACCAGCAGCCAGGGGGGCAACGTCCTGACTTTC; cdr3_aa: CATSSQGGNVLTF; v_call: TRBV15; d_call: NA; j_call: TRBJ2-6; clone_size: few
cdr3_nt: TGTGCCAGCAGTGAAGCGGAGAACTATGGCTACACCTTC; cdr3_aa: CASSEAENYGYTF; v_call: TRBV2; d_call: NA; j_call: TRBJ1-2; clone_size: once
cdr3_nt: TGTGCCAGCAGCTTGGTAGGGCGCGATGAGCAGTTCTTC; cdr3_aa: CASSLVGRDEQFF; v_call: TRBV5-8; d_call: NA; j_call: TRBJ2-1; clone_size: many
cdr3_nt: TGCGCCAGCAGAGACTTAGCGGGAGGGAACACCGGGGGGCTGTCTTGG; cdr3_aa: CASRDLAGGNTGGLSW; v_call: TRBV5-1; d_call: TRBD2; j_call: TRBJ2-2; clone_size: NA
cdr3_nt: TGCGCCAGCACCACACAGGGGGACGGGGAGCCGCTTTTT; cdr3_aa: CASTTQGDGEPLF; v_call: TRBV5-1; d_call: TRBD1; j_call: TRBJ2-2; clone_size: NA
cdr3_nt: TGCGCCAGCAGTCCGACCTTGGGGGCGTATGGCTGCACCTTC; cdr3_aa: CASSPTLGAYGCTF; v_call: TRBV10-2; d_call: NA; j_call: TRBJ1-2; clone_size: NA
cdr3_nt: TGCGCCAGCAGTGCCCTAAGTCCTAACTATGGCTACACCTTC; cdr3_aa: CASSALSPNYGYTF; v_call: TRBV10-2; d_call: NA; j_call: TRBJ1-2; clone_size: many
cdr3_nt: TGTGCCACCAGGGGACTAGCGGATACCGGGGCCAACGTCCTGACTTTC; cdr3_aa: CATRGLADTGANVLTF; v_call: TRBV15; d_call: TRBD2; j_call: TRBJ2-6; clone_size: few
cdr3_nt: TGTGCCAGCAGTTACCAGGACCAAGAGACCCAGTACTTC; cdr3_aa: CASSYQDQETQYF; v_call: TRBV6-5; d_call: NA; j_call: TRBJ2-5; clone_size: NA